What follows are 11 T cell receptor beta chains derived from one specimen sequenced in a study of OX40 agonist ivuxolimab in advanced cancers. The repertoire was sequenced with immunoSEQ multiplex PCR; TCRdb's copy has only in-frame clones and lacks some. Here the sample spans under 85,000 clones, around 85% being singletons. The specimen was CD4+ or CD8+ T cells sorted from blood, collected in a trial of the OX40 agonist ivuxolimab. The receptors originated from an adult with an advanced solid tumor such as melanoma, head and neck, liver or kidney cancer.

This sequence joins TRBV5-4 and TRBJ2-3, with 9 bases aligning to TRBD2. CDR1 and CDR2 (germline): SGHNT, YYREEE (reference sequence). CDR3 length equals 16 residues. V lost 4 bases, J lost 0 bases, and 6 bases stayed unmatched. This chain's CDR3 is CASSLGLAMSTDTQYF. The CDR3 nucleotides read TGTGCCAGCAGCCTAGGACTAGCGATGAGCACAGATACGCAGTATTTT.

CDR3 in amino acids: CASSSVLQGGTEAFF. CDR3 nucleotide sequence: TGTGCCAGCAGCTCAGTTCTACAGGGGGGGACTGAAGCTTTCTTT. The rearrangement uses TRBV7-2 and TRBJ1-1; 8 nucleotides agree with TRBD1. CDR3 size: 15 residues. Germline V lookup: CDR1 SGHTA, CDR2 FQGNSA. The V gene end was trimmed by 4 bases and the J gene end by 5 bases; junction bases not matched to a gene: 9. Looking up the rest from reference TRBV7-2 and TRBJ1-1 gives the full variable domain: GAGVSQSPSNKVTEKGKDVELRCDPISGHTALYWYRQSLGQGLEFLIYFQGNSAPDKSGLPSDRFSAERTGGSVSTLTIQRTQQEDSAVYLCASSSVLQGGTEAFFGQGTRLTVV.

The V call is TRBV9, the J call TRBJ1-2; D might be TRBD1 (6 bases). Per the germline V gene, CDR1 is SGDLS and CDR2 is YYNGEE. Trimming took off 4 bases at V and 7 bases at J, with 23 bases between the two ends. This CDR3 has 16 residues. The CDR3 here is CASSPTLRGPIAGYTF. CDR3 sequence (DNA): TGTGCCAGCAGCCCGACCCTACGGGGGCCCATCGCTGGCTACACCTTC.

The chain carries TRBV5-5 and TRBJ1-1; D is uncertain. Germline assignment: CDR1 SGHKS and CDR2 YYEKEE (reference sequence). The CDR3 spans 15 residues. V gave up 0 bases and J gave up 10 bases, with 19 bases separating them. CDR3 residues: CASSLDSVGGWRAFF. The CDR3, as DNA: TGTGCCAGCAGCTTGGATAGTGTGGGAGGATGGAGAGCTTTCTTT.

The chain couples TRBV28 to TRBJ2-7; 7 bases line up with TRBD1. CDR3 length equals 14 residues. Germline CDR1 and CDR2: MDHEN and SYDVKM. V gave up 6 bases and J gave up 3 bases; unmatched junction bases: 8. CDR3 region: CASSVSGQLYEQYF. The CDR3 DNA reads TGTGCCAGCAGCGTTTCGGGACAGCTCTACGAGCAGTACTTC.

The V call is TRBV2, the J call TRBJ1-2; D is undetermined. This CDR3 region has 11 residues. Germline assignment: CDR1 SNHLY and CDR2 FYNNEI. Trimming took off 7 bases at V and 7 bases at J, with 10 bases between the two ends. The CDR3 sequence: CASTPLSGYTF. CDR3 DNA sequence: TGTGCCAGCACCCCCCTCTCTGGCTACACCTTC.

In this sample, this clone turned up once. The rearrangement links TRBV9 to TRBJ2-1, with 7 positions matching TRBD1. With 2 bases clipped from V and 1 base from J, the junction kept 3 bases outside the gene matches. The CDR3 runs 15 residues. Germline assignment: CDR1 SGDLS and CDR2 YYNGEE. CDR3 protein: CASSVDRVSYNEQFF. CDR3 nucleotide sequence: TGTGCCAGCAGCGTCGACAGGGTGTCCTACAATGAGCAGTTCTTC.

CDR3 amino acids: CASSLDQTPGEQYF. Written as DNA, the CDR3 is TGTGCCAGCAGCTTGGATCAAACCCCGGGGGAGCAGTACTTC. The V and J genes are TRBV5-4 and TRBJ2-7, with a tentative D call TRBD2 (5 bases). The CDR3 has 14 residues. Germline V gene data show CDR1 as SGHNT and CDR2 as YYREEE (reference sequence). V dropped 0 bases and J dropped 7 bases, with 14 bases sitting between them.

This rearrangement joins TRBV14 to TRBJ2-2; D not resolved. This CDR3 is built from 13 residues. Trimming cost V 7 bases and J 6 bases, with 12 bases left between them. Germline loops: CDR1 SGHDN, CDR2 FVKESK. CDR3 sequence (DNA): TGTGCCAGCACCCCAAGGGCGTCCGGGGAGCTGTTTTTT. This encodes CASTPRASGELFF. Together with reference TRBV14 and TRBJ2-2, the CDR3 gives the full variable domain: EAGVTQFPSHSVIEKGQTVTLRCDPISGHDNLYWYRRVMGKEIKFLLHFVKESKQDESGMPNNRFLAERTGGTYSTLKVQPAELEDSGVYFCASTPRASGELFFGEGSRLTVL.

The chain combines TRBV7-2 with TRBJ2-2; D is perhaps TRBD1 or TRBD2 (5 bases each). The CDR3 has 15 residues. CDR1 SGHTA and CDR2 FQGNSA come from the germline V gene. Trimming shortened V by 6 bases and J by 2 bases, and 13 bases separated the two germline ends. In nucleotides, the CDR3 is TGTGCCAGCAGGGGGGAGACTACAAACACCGGGGAGCTGTTTTTT. This codes for CASRGETTNTGELFF.

The V and J genes are TRBV6-4 and TRBJ1-2; maybe TRBD1 (5 bases). The CDR3 consists of 15 residues. With 5 bases removed from V and 4 bases from J, the gap between germline ends came to 17 bases. Germline V gene sequence: CDR1 MRHNA, CDR2 SNTAGT. The CDR3 sequence: CASSSQGQGSYGYTF. CDR3 nucleotides: TGTGCCAGCAGTTCCCAGGGTCAAGGAAGCTATGGCTACACCTTC.